These 5 T cell receptor beta chains were sequenced from one sample in a study of T cell responses to AZD1222 COVID-19 vaccine. The repertoire was sequenced with immunoSEQ multiplex PCR; TCRdb's copy has only in-frame clones and lacks some. The table lists more than 120,000 clones, 88% of them singletons, with 5.4% in the top ten. Sequencing used peripheral blood, obtained 28 days after the second dose of the MenACWY control vaccine. These receptors were collected from an adult who received the MenACWY meningococcal vaccine as a control.

J is TRBJ1-5 and V is TRBV6-5, with unresolved D. V was cut by 8 bases and J by 4 bases, with 12 bases left in between. CDR3 length equals 13 residues. Germline CDR1 and CDR2: MNHEY and SVGAGI. CDR3 sequence reads: CASDQDRNQPQHF. The DNA for the CDR3 is TGTGCCAGCGATCAGGATAGAAATCAGCCCCAGCATTTT.

V gene TRBV7-9 combines with J gene TRBJ2-7, with a tentative D call TRBD1 (6 bases). The CDR3 sequence is 15 residues long. Trimming left V 4 bases short and J 5 bases short, with 18 bases between. CDR1 SEHNR and CDR2 FQNEAQ come from the germline V gene (reference sequence). Here the CDR3 reads CASSWNPGHLHEQYF. Here the CDR3 DNA reads TGTGCCAGCAGCTGGAATCCGGGACACCTCCACGAGCAGTACTTC.

The chain has TRBV5-4 and TRBJ2-3; 8 bases map to TRBD1. Losses at the gene ends were 4 bases for V and 2 bases for J; bases not matched to a gene: 9. CDR3 size: 16 residues. Germline lookup yields CDR1 SGHNT and CDR2 YYREEE (reference sequence). In DNA form, the CDR3 reads TGTGCCAGCAGCACCCAACAGGGGGTTATCACAGATACGCAGTATTTT. This sequence encodes CASSTQQGVITDTQYF.

The chain carries TRBV5-6 and TRBJ2-1; 7 nucleotides agree with TRBD1. With 4 bases clipped from V and 9 bases from J, the junction kept 13 bases outside the gene matches. Looked up from germline, CDR1 is SGHDT and CDR2 is YYEEEE. This CDR3 spans 15 amino acids. CDR3 sequence: CASSRRQGRVGEQFF. CDR3 in DNA: TGTGCCAGCAGCCGTCGACAGGGAAGGGTCGGTGAGCAGTTCTTC.

The rearrangement joins TRBV18 to TRBJ1-4; 8 bases map to TRBD1. This CDR3 contains 14 residues. J was trimmed by 8 bases and V by 3 bases; bases with no gene match: 5. Germline lookup yields CDR1 KGHSH and CDR2 LQKENI. The CDR3 DNA reads as TGTGCCAGCTCACCCCTTAGGACAGGGGAAAAACTGTTTTTT. Translating it yields CASSPLRTGEKLFF.